This TCR beta chain was identified in a study of cytomegalovirus exposure and HLA in healthy donors. Study observations and caveats: In the roughly 110 validation repertoires, under 95% of cluster scores exceeded 0, per a later analysis.

A note on this clone: Its target is not known.

Libraries were prepared by immunoSEQ multiplex PCR; TCRdb keeps only in-frame clonotypes and omits some of them. The sample records 160,000 or so clones, 88% being singletons. Sequenced sample: PBMCs. The source of this sequence is a man aged 18 to 29 in good health and CMV-seronegative.

DNA of the CDR3: TGTGCCAGCAGCTTAGCGGGTGCAGGGGGCGGGAACACTGAAGCTTTCTTT. The encoded protein is CASSLAGAGGGNTEAFF. The V and J genes are TRBV7-6 and TRBJ1-1; 8 bases fit TRBD1. CDR1 is SGHVS, CDR2 FNYEAQ, per germline. The V and J ends lost 0 bases and 1 base, in that order; junction bases with no gene match: 7. The CDR3 spans 17 residues.